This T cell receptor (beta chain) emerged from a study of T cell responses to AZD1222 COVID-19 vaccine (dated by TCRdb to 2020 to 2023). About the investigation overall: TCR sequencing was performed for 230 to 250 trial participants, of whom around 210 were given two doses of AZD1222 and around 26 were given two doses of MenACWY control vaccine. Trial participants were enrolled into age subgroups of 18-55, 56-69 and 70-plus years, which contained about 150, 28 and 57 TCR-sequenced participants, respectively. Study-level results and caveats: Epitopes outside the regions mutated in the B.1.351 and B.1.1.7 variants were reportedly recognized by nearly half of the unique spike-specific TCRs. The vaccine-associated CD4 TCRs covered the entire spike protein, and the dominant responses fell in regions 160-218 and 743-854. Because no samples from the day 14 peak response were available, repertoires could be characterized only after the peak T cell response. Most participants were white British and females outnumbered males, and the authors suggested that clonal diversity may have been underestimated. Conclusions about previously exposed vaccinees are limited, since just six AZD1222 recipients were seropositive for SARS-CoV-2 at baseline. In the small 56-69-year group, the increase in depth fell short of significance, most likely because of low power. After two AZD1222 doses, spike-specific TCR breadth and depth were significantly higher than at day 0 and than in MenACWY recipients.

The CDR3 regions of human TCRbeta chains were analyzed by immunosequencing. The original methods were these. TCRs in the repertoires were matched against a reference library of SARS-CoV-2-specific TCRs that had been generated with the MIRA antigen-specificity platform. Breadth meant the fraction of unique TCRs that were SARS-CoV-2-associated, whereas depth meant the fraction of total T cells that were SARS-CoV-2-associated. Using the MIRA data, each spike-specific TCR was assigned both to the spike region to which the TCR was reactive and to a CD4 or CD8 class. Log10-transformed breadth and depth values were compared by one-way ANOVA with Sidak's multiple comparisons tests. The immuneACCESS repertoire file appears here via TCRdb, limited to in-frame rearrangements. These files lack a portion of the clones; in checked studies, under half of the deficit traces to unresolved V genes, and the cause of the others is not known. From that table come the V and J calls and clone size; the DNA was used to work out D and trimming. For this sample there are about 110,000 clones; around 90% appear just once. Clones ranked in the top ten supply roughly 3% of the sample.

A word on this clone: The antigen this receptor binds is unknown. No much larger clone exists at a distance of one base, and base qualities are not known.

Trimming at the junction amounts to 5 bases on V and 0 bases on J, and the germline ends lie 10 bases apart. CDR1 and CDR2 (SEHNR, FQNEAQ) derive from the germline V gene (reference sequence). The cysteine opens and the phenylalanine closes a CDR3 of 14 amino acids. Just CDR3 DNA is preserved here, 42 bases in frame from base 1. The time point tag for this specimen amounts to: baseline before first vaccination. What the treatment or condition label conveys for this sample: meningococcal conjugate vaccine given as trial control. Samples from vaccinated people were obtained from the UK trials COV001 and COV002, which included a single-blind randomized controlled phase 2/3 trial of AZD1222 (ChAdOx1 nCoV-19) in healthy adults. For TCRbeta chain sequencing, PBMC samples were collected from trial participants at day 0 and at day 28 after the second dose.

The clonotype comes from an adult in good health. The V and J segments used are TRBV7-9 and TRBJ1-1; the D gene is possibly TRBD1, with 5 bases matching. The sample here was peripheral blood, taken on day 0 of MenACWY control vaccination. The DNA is TGTGCCAGCAGCGAGATGGGGCTGAACACTGAAGCTTTCTTT. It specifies CASSEMGLNTEAFF.